This T cell receptor (beta chain) was identified during a study of CD8 T cells in ankylosing spondylitis. Making use of molecular barcodes, quantitative 5'-RACE generated TCR beta libraries. TCRdb passed the 5' RACE reads through MiXCR, listing each CDR3 protein once. Among 35,000 to 40,000 distinct CDR3 sequences listed, approximately 15% were seen once. V was shortened by 7 bases and J by 0 bases, with 15 bases between the two germline ends. The CDR3 has 15 residues. The germline V gene has CDR1 MNHEY and CDR2 SVGAGI. Details on this clonotype: Its target is not known.

General study points: Disease-associated clones were reportedly significantly overrepresented in matched ankylosing spondylitis synovial fluid.

Sequenced material: blood. This TCR was sampled from a male donor with ankylosing spondylitis or in good health (not recorded which). J is TRBJ2-5 and V is TRBV6-5; TRBD2 might be the D (6 bases). Here the CDR3 DNA reads TGTGCCAGCACCGACATACGGGACTACCAAGAGACCCAGTACTTC. This sequence encodes CASTDIRDYQETQYF.